This note documents a single T cell receptor (beta chain) sequence. No cognate antigen has been identified for it. There are no base qualities to consult, and no much larger clone falls within one base. The sample originates from a study of cytomegalovirus exposure and HLA in healthy donors (TCRdb year 2017). A note on the overall study: An earlier analysis of around 600 of the donors reported approximately 290 Gb of sequence data and 120 million or so unique TCR beta sequences from about 180 million T cells. About 300 gigabases of sequencing data and 91 million or so unique TCR sequences made up an early release that covered under 750 HLA-typed donors. Of the roughly 400 genotyped donors, roughly 80% fell in the genetic ancestry cluster associated with self-reported Caucasian donors. The study aimed to test whether signatures of past pathogen exposure could be identified by cataloging public T cell receptors. The T cell repertoires of roughly 660 subjects were profiled by immunosequencing and related to cytomegalovirus serostatus. A separate validation cohort of 100 to 150 different subjects was used in addition to the 666-subject first cohort. The study combined high-throughput TCR immunosequencing, statistical association of individual TCRs with disease status, and machine learning to predict cytomegalovirus infection status. A later analysis re-analyzed previously published TCR beta repertoires from roughly 600 donors and added high-resolution HLA genotyping to study TCR occurrence patterns. In the later analysis, no new phenotypic data were used to find candidate immune exposures; instead, reliance was placed on TCR beta sequences and their occurrence across donors. To decide whether each TCR beta V gene segment behaved as functional or pseudogenic, an earlier analysis of several hundred of the donors relied on high-throughput TCR beta sequencing. Alongside the repertoire data, information on donor age, sex, ethnicity and CMV serostatus was compiled. A later genetic analysis used genome-wide SNP genotypes for about 65% of the 666 donors, treating that subset as a discovery cohort. All discovery cohort repertoires had been generated using a single sequencing platform. Class I and class II HLA loci were covered by the typing at four-digit resolution. The number of typed donors differed by locus: about 620-640 for A, B, C, DRB1 and DQB1; some 500 for DQA1; about 600 for DPA1; and 400 to 480 for DPB1. Five DR-DQ haplotypes were treated as single units for association and clustering because of strong linkage in the cohort. Among some 410 genotyped donors of the cohort, an average of about 240,000 unique TCR beta nucleotide sequences were sequenced per donor, about a sixth of them non-productive. The full study reports these points: In a later analysis, TCR association rates were found to vary across HLA loci, with the most associated TCRs seen for DRB1 alleles and the fewest for HLA-C alleles. When HLA alleles, especially DR and DQ, strongly co-occurred, attributing TCR associations to individual alleles was difficult. V-gene and J-gene trimming of TCR beta chains was associated with a missense DCLRE1C variant in a later genetic analysis, and the association was replicated in an independent cohort. Most CMV-associated TCR beta chains appeared to be HLA-restricted in a later analysis, and the HLA associations seemed to be driven largely by CMV exposure. In an earlier analysis of some 500 of the donors, most TCR beta V segments were observed in productive rearrangements about 90% or about 30% of the time, broadly matching IMGT annotations. Compared with the approximately 700-donor mean, donors in an Asian-associated ancestry cluster had fewer N-insertions in productive TCRs, according to a later genetic analysis. Because some donors lacked HLA typing at each locus, the association tests relied only on the typed subset. Most TCR sequences were seen in very few donors, while some public TCRs were found in many individuals. A further reported finding was that TCR beta sequences accurately predicted the HLA-A and HLA-B alleles for most subjects in the first cohort. Three of the identified cytomegalovirus-associated TCR beta chains were confirmed in vitro to be specific for cytomegalovirus antigens. Sequencing depth was assumed to be roughly uniform across donors in the presence/absence analyses, though that assumption may not hold. A total of fewer than 200 TCR beta chains were listed by the study as associated with cytomegalovirus. In both the original and validation cohorts, the classifier was reported to diagnose cytomegalovirus status with high specificity and sensitivity. Correlated functional status among segregating V segments might reflect linkage disequilibrium, but an unknown experimental factor could not be ruled out. Only TCR beta chains were sequenced in this cohort, and the absence of alpha or paired-chain data limited detectable features. According to a later analysis, parvovirus B19, influenza, CMV and Epstein-Barr virus appeared linked to several top co-occurrence clusters. The sequencing pipeline was judged likely to have produced a cluster of highly shared sequence variants as a technical artifact. In a later analysis, 15,000 to 20,000 TCR beta sequences were associated with specific HLA alleles at a false discovery rate of 0.05. According to the authors, the approach could potentially be generalized to other disease states and immunological phenotypes. CMV serostatus was the only immune exposure information available for the cohort. In a later analysis, HLA-associated TCR beta chains were found to be more clonally expanded and to have lower generation probabilities than equally common non-associated chains. The earlier analysis of some 540 of the donors excluded approximately 17 rarely observed V segments, including chromosome 9 orphons, because counts were too low. Because the 87-base-pair reads could not distinguish some IMGT-functional V segments, including TRBV6-2 and TRBV6-3, those segments were excluded.

The cysteine opens and the phenylalanine closes a CDR3 of 15 amino acids. Only the CDR3 DNA is retained, 45 bases long and in frame from the first base. In total, over 600 healthy bone marrow donors made up the cohort. All cohort members were sampled while nominally healthy, although unrecorded immune exposures were likely present. The donor was CMV seronegative and belonged to the group of more than 300 seronegative cohort members. Every donor gave a peripheral blood sample, and the peripheral blood mononuclear cells from that sample were used for TCR beta sequencing. Genomic DNA was extracted from the blood cell samples with the Qiagen DNeasy Blood Extraction Kit. Preparation of the library involved the immunoSEQ multiplex PCR assay. The multiplex PCR relied on a mix of 60 forward primers for TCR Vbeta segments and 13 reverse primers for TCR Jbeta segments. Amplification of the CDR3 region of rearranged TCR beta genes was performed with a multiplex PCR assay on genomic DNA. Amplified TCR beta libraries were sequenced as 87-base-pair reads on the Illumina HiSeq System. On the study's bioinformatics: A later analysis counted 65 million to 90 million unique TCR beta chains across the 550 to 700 repertoires, and roughly 9.9 million of these chains were shared by at least two donors. Raw reads were error-corrected and collapsed into unique sequences by a nearest-neighbor algorithm in which closely related sequences were merged to remove PCR and sequencing errors. CDR3 sequences were aligned to IMGT reference sequences to assign V, D and J gene segments. For a sequence to be retained, a match of at least six nucleotides to both a V gene segment and a J gene segment was required. Rearrangements were classified as productive when the CDR3 lacked stop codons and remained in frame with V and J, and all other rearrangements were classified as non-productive. Following IMGT convention, CDR3 was defined as the stretch from the second conserved V-encoded cysteine up to the conserved J-encoded phenylalanine. Sequences without an unambiguous match to a single V gene segment were excluded from the earlier analysis of a few hundred of the donors. In an earlier analysis of approximately 610 of the donors, V segments were called functional above 56.7% productive rearrangements and were called segregating when the between-donor standard deviation exceeded 5%. A statistical classification framework was built for diagnosing cytomegalovirus status from the catalog of TCR beta chain sequences. In a later analysis, TCR nucleotide sequences were compared against IMGT/GENE-DB human TR gene sequences so that V and J genes could be assigned. The TCRdist pipeline was used in a later analysis to assign CDR3 sequences and most-parsimonious VDJ recombination scenarios. In a later analysis, every TCR beta chain was defined by the combination of its CDR3 amino acid sequence and its V-gene family, and reads without a unique V-gene family were dropped. In a later analysis, fewer than 600 highly shared, low-generation-probability nucleotide sequences were removed to address suspected cross-contamination and a sequencing artifact. In a later analysis, a clonal expansion index was calculated for each public chain from normalized within-repertoire ranks of inferred template counts. Generation probabilities in a later analysis came from a VDJ recombination model fitted to out-of-frame rearrangements, and those results were checked against IGoR. A later analysis scored TCR-TCR, TCR-HLA and TCR-CMV co-occurrence with hypergeometric tests, applying a repertoire-size bias correction to TCR pairs. A later analysis estimated false discovery rates by permuting HLA or CMV assignments 20 times. A later analysis grouped co-occurring TCRs with DBSCAN, adding TCRdist sequence similarity when clustering within HLA-allele-positive subsets. For co-occurrence clustering, repertoires with fewer than 30,000 or more than 120,000 public chains were excluded, along with four to six repertoires with anomalous nucleotide sharing. In TCRdb, the immuneACCESS table is reduced to in-frame sequences with V and J assigned. These tables do not hold every clone; where another copy was compared, an unresolved V gene accounts for under half, and the others remain unexplained. V and J calls and clone size come straight from that table; D and trimming were deduced from the DNA. This sample lists some 190,000 clones; roughly 87% were detected once. Clones ranked in the top ten supply 1% to 1.4% of the sample.

This receptor was taken from a boy between 2 and 10 years old in good health and CMV-seronegative. Sequencing was performed on PBMCs. Recombination connected TRBV12-2 to TRBJ2-5; the table's D call TRBD1 went unverified against the DNA. TRBV12-2 is shown as a pseudogene. The CDR3 sequence is CASRFSRPGQETQYF. In nucleotides, the sequence is TGTGCAAGTCGCTTTTCTAGGCCCGGACAGGAGACCCAGTACTTC.